This TCR beta chain was profiled in a study of blood T cells in healthy people across ages. Study as a whole: The template switching approach captured approximately one barcoded beta molecule for every two T cells.

Together with a sample-barcoded 5' primer, a J-beta primer mix was included in a second PCR lasting roughly 6 to 12 cycles. Each cDNA was tagged by a template-switch adaptor containing 12 random nucleotides. MiXCR, applied by TCRdb to the 5' RACE reads, yields one record per CDR3 protein. The data hold 600,000 or so distinct CDR3 sequences, with about 28% observed a single time. Per germline, CDR1 SGHTA and CDR2 FQGNSA. The CDR3 contains 15 residues. Trimming stripped 3 bases from V and 0 bases from J, with 10 bases between. Each donor supplied ten milliliters of peripheral blood. A note on this clonotype: Antigen specificity is unknown.

Study outcomes and limitations: The long-lived group displayed more naive CD4+ cells, plus higher diversity, than the aged donors did.

V is TRBV7-2 and J is TRBJ2-3; D remains ambiguous. This sequence originates from an elderly woman in good health. The sequencing input was blood. The CDR3 region is CASSFQAVSTDTQYF. For the CDR3, the DNA is TGTGCCAGCAGCTTTCAGGCGGTTAGCACAGATACGCAGTATTTT.